This is a list of T cell receptor beta chains from one sample in a study of blood T cell repertoires in COVID-19. Measured with immunoSEQ multiplex PCR; TCRdb has only the in-frame clones, and not every one. This sample has over 200,000 clones, with roughly four fifths found just once. Sequencing input: peripheral blood. The receptor source for this set is a man aged 45-60 years with active or convalescent COVID-19. CDR3s include the opening cysteine and the closing phenylalanine or tryptophan. D genes are given only for firm matches. A clone size is listed for some rows: how often the clone was seen (once, few, many), or a class if it is expanded.

J,V,size,D,DNA,CDR3
TRBJ1-4,TRBV15,-,-,TGTGCCACCAGCAGAGATCGGAGATCTAATGAAAAACTGTTTTTT,CATSRDRRSNEKLFF
TRBJ2-2,TRBV5-1,-,-,TGCGCCAGCAGCTTGAGGGAGGCCGGGGAGCTGTTTTTT,CASSLREAGELFF
TRBJ1-5,TRBV6-2/TRBV6-3,-,-,TGTGCCAGCAGTTTCATCAATCAGCCCCAGCATTTT,CASSFINQPQHF
TRBJ1-6,TRBV15,-,-,TGTGCCACCAGGGAAAGGGGCAATAATTCACCCCTCCACTTT,CATRERGNNSPLHF
TRBJ1-6,TRBV27,-,-,TGTGCCAGCACCCGGGGAATCTCCTATAATTCACCCCTCCACTTT,CASTRGISYNSPLHF
TRBJ2-5,TRBV19,once,-,TGTGCCAGTAGTATGTCACCAGCGCTTACCCTGGAGACCCAGTACTTC,CASSMSPALTLETQYF
TRBJ2-2,TRBV7-6,-,TRBD1,TGTGCCAGCAGCTTAGGGGTCCGGACAGGTTCCACCGGGGAGCTGTTTTTT,CASSLGVRTGSTGELFF
TRBJ1-4,TRBV28,-,-,TGTGCCAGCAGTCCGGGGGGTCGCGAAAAACTGTTTTTT,CASSPGGREKLFF
TRBJ2-3,TRBV6-6,-,-,TGTGCCAGCAGCCCAGGGACTCCCCCTAGCACAGATACGCAGTATTTT,CASSPGTPPSTDTQYF
TRBJ1-5,TRBV4-2,-,-,TGTGCCAGCAGCCAAGAAAGTGGGGTCTCCAGGGCTCAGCCCCAGCATTTT,CASSQESGVSRAQPQHF
TRBJ2-1,TRBV9,-,-,TGTGCCAGCAGCCCGAGGGCCGGGGGCAATGAGCAGTTCTTC,CASSPRAGGNEQFF
TRBJ2-3,TRBV7-3,-,-,TGTGCCAGCAGCTTAATAGGGGGGGATACCACAGATACGCAGTATTTT,CASSLIGGDTTDTQYF
TRBJ1-2,TRBV7-3,-,-,TGTGCCAGCAGCTTAAATGCAGGGGCAAGGGATGGCTACACCTTC,CASSLNAGARDGYTF
TRBJ2-5,TRBV7-7,-,TRBD1,TGTGCCAGCAGCCGGGACAGGGCGCAAGAGACCCAGTACTTC,CASSRDRAQETQYF
TRBJ1-2,TRBV28,-,-,TGTGCCAGCAGTTCCCCCGGGTCCTACACCTTC,CASSSPGSYTF
TRBJ2-1,TRBV5-1,-,TRBD1,TGCGCCAGCAGCGTGGGGACAGGGGGGGCGGTCAATGAGCAGTTCTTC,CASSVGTGGAVNEQFF
TRBJ2-1,TRBV7-9,once,-,TGTGCCAGCAGCTTAGGGTCGGCCAGAAAAAGCAAGGGGGATGAGCAGTTCTTC,CASSLGSARKSKGDEQFF
TRBJ2-7,TRBV29-1,once,-,TGCAGCGTTAAGGAAGGGACAGCGGGCGAGCAGTACTTC,CSVKEGTAGEQYF
TRBJ2-5,TRBV28,once,-,TGTGCCAGCAGTCCGCTAGGACAGATCCAAGAGACCCAGTACTTC,CASSPLGQIQETQYF
TRBJ2-1,TRBV6-1,-,-,TGTGCCAGCAGTGTAATGAAGGGGGGGCGCTCCTACAATGAGCAGTTCTTC,CASSVMKGGRSYNEQFF
TRBJ1-1,TRBV2,-,TRBD1,TGTGCCAGCGGTGAGGGACAGTTGAACACTGAAGCTTTCTTT,CASGEGQLNTEAFF
TRBJ2-7,TRBV6-5,few,TRBD1,TGTGCCAGCAGTTACCCGGGACAGGGCCGGGAGCAGTACTTC,CASSYPGQGREQYF
TRBJ2-3,TRBV7-3,-,TRBD2,TGTGCCAGCAGCTTAAGGGGAGCGGGGGGCCCCACAGATACGCAGTATTTT,CASSLRGAGGPTDTQYF
TRBJ2-3,TRBV6-5,-,TRBD2,TGTGCCAGCAGTTACACTAGCGGGGGGGTGACAGATACGCAGTATTTT,CASSYTSGGVTDTQYF
TRBJ2-2,TRBV9,-,TRBD2,TGTGCCAGCAGCGTAGGGCCCGGCGGGGGGGCGGTAGGCACCGGGGAGCTGTTTTTT,CASSVGPGGGAVGTGELFF
TRBJ1-6,TRBV3-1/TRBV3-2,many,TRBD1,TGTGCCAGCAGCGCCGGGACAGAGAATTCACCCCTCCACTTT,CASSAGTENSPLHF
TRBJ1-1,TRBV20-1,-,-,TGCAGTGCTCCGGGGGGGCAGAGGGCTTTCTTT,CSAPGGQRAFF
TRBJ1-4,TRBV30,-,-,TGTGCCTGGAGTAGGCAGTTTAGCGAAAAACTGTTTTTT,CAWSRQFSEKLFF
TRBJ2-7,TRBV4-2,-,-,TGTGCCAGCAGCCAAGCCCCCCGGGTCTACGAGCAGTACTTC,CASSQAPRVYEQYF
TRBJ2-1,TRBV27,-,TRBD1,TGTGCCAGCAGTTACAGGGGCAGCTCCTACAATGAGCAGTTCTTC,CASSYRGSSYNEQFF
TRBJ2-7,TRBV21-1,-,-,TGTGCCAGCCCCTCAAGGGAGTCCACTGAAGAGCAGTACTTC,CASPSRESTEEQYF
TRBJ2-1,TRBV12-5,once,-,TGTGCTAGTGGCTCTACAGGGAGGGCACACAATGAGCAGTTCTTC,CASGSTGRAHNEQFF
TRBJ2-7,TRBV11-2,-,TRBD2,TGTGCCAGCAGCTTAGTACTAGCGGGGGACTACGAGCAGTACTTC,CASSLVLAGDYEQYF
TRBJ2-1,TRBV24-1,-,TRBD1,TGTGCCACCAGTGATTTCCGACAGGGTAATGAGCAGTTCTTC,CATSDFRQGNEQFF
TRBJ1-1,TRBV30,-,TRBD1,TGTGCCTGGAGTGTACCGGAGACAGGGGTCGGGGCTTTCTTT,CAWSVPETGVGAFF
TRBJ2-7,TRBV7-2,-,-,TGTGCCAGCAGCTTAGGCCGGGGAAGCTCCTACGAGCAGTACTTC,CASSLGRGSSYEQYF
TRBJ1-6,TRBV6-6,-,-,TGTGCCAGCAGTTACATCGCCAGTCTTTCCCTCCACTTT,CASSYIASLSLHF
TRBJ1-2,TRBV6-5,few,-,TGTGCCAGCGGCAGGTCGAGTTATGGCTACACCTTC,CASGRSSYGYTF
TRBJ2-7,TRBV19,-,-,TGTGCCAGTAGTATAGAGGGCAACTCCTACGAGCAGTACTTC,CASSIEGNSYEQYF
TRBJ1-1,TRBV10-2,-,-,TGCGCCAGCAGTGATCTCTCCGGGGTGAACACTGAAGCTTTCTTT,CASSDLSGVNTEAFF
TRBJ2-3,TRBV7-9,-,TRBD1,TGTGCCAGCAGCCAGGGACAGGGGAACACAGATACGCAGTATTTT,CASSQGQGNTDTQYF
TRBJ2-5,TRBV5-1,-,TRBD2,TGCGCCAGCAGCTTGCTGCCGGTGACTAGCGGGGCTTTGGGGCAGACCCAGTACTTC,CASSLLPVTSGALGQTQYF
TRBJ1-1,TRBV18,-,-,TGTGCCAGCTCACCCTCAGAACCCACGCTGGCTTTCTTT,CASSPSEPTLAFF
TRBJ2-5,TRBV7-3,-,TRBD1,TGTGCCAGTTCACAGGGGGCCTCGGAGACCCAGTACTTC,CASSQGASETQYF
TRBJ1-6,TRBV5-6,once,-,TGTGCCAGCGGTGAGAGTGTCAGGGCCTATTCACCCCTCCACTTT,CASGESVRAYSPLHF
TRBJ1-1,TRBV11-1,few,-,TGTGCCAGCAGCTTGGGGGGGGTGAACACTGAAGCTTTCTTT,CASSLGGVNTEAFF
TRBJ1-1,TRBV4-2,-,-,TGTGCCAGCAGCCAAGCTGATCAGGAAGCTTTCTTT,CASSQADQEAFF
TRBJ2-7,TRBV28,few,-,TGTGCCAGCAGTTTATACAGCCAGGTAAACTACGAGCAGTACTTC,CASSLYSQVNYEQYF
TRBJ2-1,TRBV7-2,-,-,TGTGCCAGCAGCTTAAACGGGGGGCCCTACAATGAGCAGTTCTTC,CASSLNGGPYNEQFF
TRBJ1-3,TRBV4-1,-,TRBD1,TGCGCCAGCAGCCAACACAGGGGGCCTGGAAACACCATATATTTT,CASSQHRGPGNTIYF
TRBJ2-7,TRBV6-6,-,TRBD1,TGTGCCAGCAGTTACTCAGGACAGGGCTCCTACGAGCAGTACTTC,CASSYSGQGSYEQYF
TRBJ2-3,TRBV11-2,-,-,TGTGCCAGCAGCAGCGACAGATTTAGCACAGATACGCAGTATTTT,CASSSDRFSTDTQYF
TRBJ2-3,TRBV15,-,TRBD2,TGTGCCACCAGCAGGACGACTAGCACTAATACAGATACGCAGTATTTT,CATSRTTSTNTDTQYF
TRBJ1-6,TRBV27,-,TRBD1,TGTGCCAGCCAACAGGGGGCGGCTTCACCCCTCCACTTT,CASQQGAASPLHF
TRBJ2-1,TRBV5-1,-,-,TGCGCCAGCAGCTCGGGACTCGACAATGAGCAGTTCTTC,CASSSGLDNEQFF
TRBJ1-6,TRBV27,-,TRBD1,TGTGCCAGCAGTTCCTCCGGGACAGGTCTTTCACCCCTCCACTTT,CASSSSGTGLSPLHF